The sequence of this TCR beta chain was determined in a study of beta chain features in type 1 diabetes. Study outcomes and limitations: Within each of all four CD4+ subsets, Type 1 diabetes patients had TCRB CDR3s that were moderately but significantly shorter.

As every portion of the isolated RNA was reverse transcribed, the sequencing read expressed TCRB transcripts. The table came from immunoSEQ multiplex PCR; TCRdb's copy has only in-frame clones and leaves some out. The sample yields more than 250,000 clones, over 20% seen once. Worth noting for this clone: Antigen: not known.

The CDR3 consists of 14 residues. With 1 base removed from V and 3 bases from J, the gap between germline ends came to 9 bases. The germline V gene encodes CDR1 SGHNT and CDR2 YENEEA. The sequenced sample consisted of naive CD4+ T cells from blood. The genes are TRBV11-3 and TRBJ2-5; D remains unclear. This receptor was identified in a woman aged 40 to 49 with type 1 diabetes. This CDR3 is CASSLGFGKETQYF. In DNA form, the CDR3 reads TGTGCCAGCAGCTTAGGGTTCGGTAAAGAGACCCAGTACTTC.